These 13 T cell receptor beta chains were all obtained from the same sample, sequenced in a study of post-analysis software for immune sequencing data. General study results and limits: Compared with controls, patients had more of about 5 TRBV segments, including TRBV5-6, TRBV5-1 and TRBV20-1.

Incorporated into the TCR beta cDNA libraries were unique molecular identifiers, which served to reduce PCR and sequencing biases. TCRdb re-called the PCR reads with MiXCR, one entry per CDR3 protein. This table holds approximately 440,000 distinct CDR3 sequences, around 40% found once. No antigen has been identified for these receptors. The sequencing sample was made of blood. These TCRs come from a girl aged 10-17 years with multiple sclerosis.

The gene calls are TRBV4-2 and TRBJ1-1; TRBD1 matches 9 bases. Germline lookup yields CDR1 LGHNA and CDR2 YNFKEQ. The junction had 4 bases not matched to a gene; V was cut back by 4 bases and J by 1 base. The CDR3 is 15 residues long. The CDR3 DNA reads TGTGCCAGCAGCCCAGGACAGGGGACGAACACTGAAGCTTTCTTT. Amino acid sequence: CASSPGQGTNTEAFF.

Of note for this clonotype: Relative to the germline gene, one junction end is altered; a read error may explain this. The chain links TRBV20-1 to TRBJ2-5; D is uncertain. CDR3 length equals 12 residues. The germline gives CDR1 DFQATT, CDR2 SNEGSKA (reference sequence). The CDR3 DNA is TGCAGTGCTAGTTCAGACCAAGAGATCCAGTACTTC. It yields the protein CSASSDQEIQYF.

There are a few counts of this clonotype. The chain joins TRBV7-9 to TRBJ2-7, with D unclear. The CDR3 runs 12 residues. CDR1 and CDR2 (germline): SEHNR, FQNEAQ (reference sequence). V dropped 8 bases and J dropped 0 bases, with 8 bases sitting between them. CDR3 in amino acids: CASRGRSYEQYF. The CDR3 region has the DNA TGTGCCAGCCGCGGCCGCTCCTACGAGCAGTACTTC.

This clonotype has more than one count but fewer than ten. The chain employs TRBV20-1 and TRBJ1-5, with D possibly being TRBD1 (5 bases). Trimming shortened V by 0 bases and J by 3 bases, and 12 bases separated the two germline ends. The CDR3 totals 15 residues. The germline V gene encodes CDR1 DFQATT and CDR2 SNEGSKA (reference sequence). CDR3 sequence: CSARDGGGDNQPQHF. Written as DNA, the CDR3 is TGCAGTGCTAGAGATGGAGGAGGGGACAATCAGCCCCAGCATTTT.

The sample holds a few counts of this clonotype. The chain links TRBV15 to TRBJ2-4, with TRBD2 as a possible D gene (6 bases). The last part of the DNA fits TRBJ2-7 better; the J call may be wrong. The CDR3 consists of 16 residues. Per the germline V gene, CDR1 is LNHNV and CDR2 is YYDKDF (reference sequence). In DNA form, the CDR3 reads TGTGCCACCAGCAGAGATCTCCCTTCTGGGGAGGACGAGCAGTACTTC. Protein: CATSRDLPSGEDEQYF.

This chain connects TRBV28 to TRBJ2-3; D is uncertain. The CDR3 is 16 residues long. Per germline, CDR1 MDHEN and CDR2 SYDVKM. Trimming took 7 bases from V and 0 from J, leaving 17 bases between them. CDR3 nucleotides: TGTGCCAGCACCACAACTAAACTGATTAGCACAGATACGCAGTATTTT. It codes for CASTTTKLISTDTQYF.

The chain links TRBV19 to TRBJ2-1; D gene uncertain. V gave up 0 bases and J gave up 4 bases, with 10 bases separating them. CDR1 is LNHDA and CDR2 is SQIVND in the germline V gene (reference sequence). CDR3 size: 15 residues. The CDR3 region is CASSIDLADYNEQFF. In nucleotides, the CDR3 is TGTGCCAGTAGTATAGATCTGGCCGATTACAATGAGCAGTTCTTC.

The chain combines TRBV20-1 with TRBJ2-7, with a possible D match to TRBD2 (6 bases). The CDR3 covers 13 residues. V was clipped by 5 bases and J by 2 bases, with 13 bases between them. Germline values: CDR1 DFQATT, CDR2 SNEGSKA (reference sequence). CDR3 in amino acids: CSAPRDSPYEQYF. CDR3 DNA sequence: TGCAGTGCTCCCAGGGACTCTCCCTACGAGCAGTACTTC.

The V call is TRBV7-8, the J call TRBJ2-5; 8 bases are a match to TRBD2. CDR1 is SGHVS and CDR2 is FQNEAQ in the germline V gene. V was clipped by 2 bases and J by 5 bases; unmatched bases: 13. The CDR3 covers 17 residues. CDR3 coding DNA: TGTGCCAGCAGCTTATTCGGCGGGAGGCTGGTGGGGGAGACCCAGTACTTC. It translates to CASSLFGGRLVGETQYF.

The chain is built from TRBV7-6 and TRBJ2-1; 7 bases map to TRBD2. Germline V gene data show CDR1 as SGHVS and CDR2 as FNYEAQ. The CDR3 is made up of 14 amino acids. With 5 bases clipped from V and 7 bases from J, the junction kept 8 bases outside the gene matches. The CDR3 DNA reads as TGTGCCAGCAGCCCGCAGCGGGAAGGGAATGAGCAGTTCTTC. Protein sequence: CASSPQREGNEQFF.

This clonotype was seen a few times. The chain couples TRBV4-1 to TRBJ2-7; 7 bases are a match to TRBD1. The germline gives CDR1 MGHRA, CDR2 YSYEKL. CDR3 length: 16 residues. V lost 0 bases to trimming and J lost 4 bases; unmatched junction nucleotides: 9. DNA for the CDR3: TGCGCCAGCAGCCAAGACAGGGGGTATGACGGTTACGAGCAGTACTTC. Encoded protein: CASSQDRGYDGYEQYF.

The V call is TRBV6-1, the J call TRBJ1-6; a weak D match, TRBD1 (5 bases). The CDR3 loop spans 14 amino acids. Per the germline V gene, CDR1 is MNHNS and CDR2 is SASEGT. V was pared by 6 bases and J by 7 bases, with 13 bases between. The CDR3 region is CASRRGQENSPLHF. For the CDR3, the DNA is TGTGCCAGCAGGAGAGGACAAGAGAATTCACCCCTCCACTTT.

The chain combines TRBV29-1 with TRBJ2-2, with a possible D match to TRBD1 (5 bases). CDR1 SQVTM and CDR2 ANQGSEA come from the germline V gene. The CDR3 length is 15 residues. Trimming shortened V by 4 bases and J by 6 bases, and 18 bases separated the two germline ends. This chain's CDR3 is CSVARQSDLSGELFF. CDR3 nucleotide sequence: TGCAGCGTTGCTCGACAGTCGGATTTATCCGGGGAGCTGTTTTTT.